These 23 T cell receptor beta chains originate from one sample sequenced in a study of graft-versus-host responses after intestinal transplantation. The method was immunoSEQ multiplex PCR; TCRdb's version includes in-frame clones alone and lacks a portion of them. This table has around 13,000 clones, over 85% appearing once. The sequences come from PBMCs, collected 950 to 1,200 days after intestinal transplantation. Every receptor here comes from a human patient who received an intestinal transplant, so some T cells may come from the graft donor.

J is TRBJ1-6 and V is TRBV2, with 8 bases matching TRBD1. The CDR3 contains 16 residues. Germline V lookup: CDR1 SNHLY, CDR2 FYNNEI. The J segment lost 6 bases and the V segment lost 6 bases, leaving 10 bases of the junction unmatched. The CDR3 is CASRKGTGQANSPLHF. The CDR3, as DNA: TGTGCCAGCAGGAAGGGGACAGGCCAAGCTAATTCACCCCTCCACTTT.

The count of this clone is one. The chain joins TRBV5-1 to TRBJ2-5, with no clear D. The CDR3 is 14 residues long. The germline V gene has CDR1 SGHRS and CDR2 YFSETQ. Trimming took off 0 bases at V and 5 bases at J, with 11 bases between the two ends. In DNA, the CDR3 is TGCGCCAGCAGCTTGGTTCCAGGTGGGGAGACCCAGTACTTC. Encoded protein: CASSLVPGGETQYF.

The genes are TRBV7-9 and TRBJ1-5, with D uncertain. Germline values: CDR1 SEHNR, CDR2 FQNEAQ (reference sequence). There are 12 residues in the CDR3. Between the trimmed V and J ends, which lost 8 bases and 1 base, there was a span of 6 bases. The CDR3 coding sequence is TGTGCCAGCTCTGCGAGCAATCAGCCCCAGCATTTT. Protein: CASSASNQPQHF.

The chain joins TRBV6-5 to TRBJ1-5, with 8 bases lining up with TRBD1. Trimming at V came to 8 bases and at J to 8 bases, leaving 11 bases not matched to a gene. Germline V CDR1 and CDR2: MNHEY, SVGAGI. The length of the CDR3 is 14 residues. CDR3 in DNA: TGTGCCAGCCACCCCGCCGGACAGGGTAAGCCCCAGCATTTT. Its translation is CASHPAGQGKPQHF.

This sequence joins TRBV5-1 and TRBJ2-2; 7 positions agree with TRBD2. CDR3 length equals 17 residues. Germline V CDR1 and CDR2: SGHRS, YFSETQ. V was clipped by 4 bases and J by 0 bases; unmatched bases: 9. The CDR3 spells CASSLGDYSANTGELFF. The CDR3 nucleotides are TGCGCCAGCAGCCTCGGGGACTACAGCGCGAACACCGGGGAGCTGTTTTTT.

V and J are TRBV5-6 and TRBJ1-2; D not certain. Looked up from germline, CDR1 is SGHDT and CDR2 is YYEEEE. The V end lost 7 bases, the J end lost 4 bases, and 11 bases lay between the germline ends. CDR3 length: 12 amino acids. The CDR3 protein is CASLKRGYGYTF. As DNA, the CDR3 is TGTGCCAGCCTAAAGAGAGGCTATGGCTACACCTTC.

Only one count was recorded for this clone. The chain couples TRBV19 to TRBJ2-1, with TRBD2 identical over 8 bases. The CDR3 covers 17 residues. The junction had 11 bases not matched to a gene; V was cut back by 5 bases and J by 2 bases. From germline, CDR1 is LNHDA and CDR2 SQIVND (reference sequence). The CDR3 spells CASSPGGRRTTYNEQFF. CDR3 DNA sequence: TGTGCCAGTAGTCCGGGGGGGAGGCGGACCACCTACAATGAGCAGTTCTTC.

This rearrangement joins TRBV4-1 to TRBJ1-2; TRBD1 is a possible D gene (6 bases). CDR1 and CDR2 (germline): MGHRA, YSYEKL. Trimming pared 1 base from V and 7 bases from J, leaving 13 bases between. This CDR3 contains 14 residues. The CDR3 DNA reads TGCGCCAGCAGCCAAGGGCCAGGGGTTGCTGGCTACACCTTC. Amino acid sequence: CASSQGPGVAGYTF.

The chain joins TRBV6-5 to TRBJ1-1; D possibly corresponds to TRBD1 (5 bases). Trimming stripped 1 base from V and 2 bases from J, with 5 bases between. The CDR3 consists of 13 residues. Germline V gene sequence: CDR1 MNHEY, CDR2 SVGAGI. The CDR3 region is CASSYWDNTEAFF. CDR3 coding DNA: TGTGCCAGCAGTTACTGGGACAACACTGAAGCTTTCTTT.

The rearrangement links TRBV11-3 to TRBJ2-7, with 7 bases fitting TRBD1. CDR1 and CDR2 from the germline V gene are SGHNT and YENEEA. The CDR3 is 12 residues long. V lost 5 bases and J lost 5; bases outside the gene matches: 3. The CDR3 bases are TGTGCCAGCAGCGAGGGGGCCAACGAGCAGTACTTC. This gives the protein CASSEGANEQYF.

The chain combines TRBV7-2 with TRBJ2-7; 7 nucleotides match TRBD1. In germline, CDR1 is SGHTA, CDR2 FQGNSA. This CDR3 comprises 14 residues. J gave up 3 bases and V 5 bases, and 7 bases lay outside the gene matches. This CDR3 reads CASSPRTGHYEQYF. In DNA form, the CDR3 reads TGTGCCAGCAGCCCGCGGACAGGACACTACGAGCAGTACTTC.

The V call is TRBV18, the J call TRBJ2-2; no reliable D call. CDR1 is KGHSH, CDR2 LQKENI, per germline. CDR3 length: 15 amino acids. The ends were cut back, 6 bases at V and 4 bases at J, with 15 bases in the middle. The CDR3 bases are TGTGCCAGCTCTCTCAGGATTCCGAGCACCGGGGAGCTGTTTTTT. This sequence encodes CASSLRIPSTGELFF.

The CDR3 is CASSLAPFETQYF. In DNA form, the CDR3 reads TGTGCCAGCAGCTTAGCACCGTTTGAGACCCAGTACTTC. The rearrangement links TRBV7-9 to TRBJ2-5; unclear D gene. CDR1 and CDR2 (germline): SEHNR, FQNEAQ (reference sequence). The CDR3 is made up of 13 amino acids. The V gene lost 0 bases and the J gene lost 5 bases, with 7 bases spanning the gap.

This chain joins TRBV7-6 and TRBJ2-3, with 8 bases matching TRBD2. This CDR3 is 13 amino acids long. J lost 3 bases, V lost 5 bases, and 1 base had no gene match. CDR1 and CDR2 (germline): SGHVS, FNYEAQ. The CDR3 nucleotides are TGTGCCAGCAGCCGCGGGGGGACAGATACGCAGTATTTT. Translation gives CASSRGGTDTQYF. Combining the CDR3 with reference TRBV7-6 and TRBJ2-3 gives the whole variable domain GAGVSQSPRYKVTKRGQDVALRCDPISGHVSLYWYRQALGQGPEFLTYFNYEAQQDKSGLPNDRFSAERPEGSISTLTIQRTEQRDSAMYRCASSRGGTDTQYFGPGTRLTVL.

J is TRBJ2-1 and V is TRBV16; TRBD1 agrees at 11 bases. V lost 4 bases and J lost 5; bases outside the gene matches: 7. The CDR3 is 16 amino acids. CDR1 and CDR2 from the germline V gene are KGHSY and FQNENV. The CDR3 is CASSPGTGGFHNEQFF. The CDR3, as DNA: TGTGCCAGCAGCCCAGGGACAGGGGGGTTCCACAATGAGCAGTTCTTC.

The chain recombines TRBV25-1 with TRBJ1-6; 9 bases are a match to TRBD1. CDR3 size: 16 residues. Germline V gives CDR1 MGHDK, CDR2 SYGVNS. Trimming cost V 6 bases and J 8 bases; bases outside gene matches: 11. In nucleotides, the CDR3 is TGTGCCAGCAGGACCAACAGGGGGCGCGTTTATTCACCCCTCCACTTT. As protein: CASRTNRGRVYSPLHF. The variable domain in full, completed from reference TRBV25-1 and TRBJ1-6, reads EADIYQTPRYLVIGTGKKITLECSQTMGHDKMYWYQQDPGMELHLIHYSYGVNSTEKGDLSSESTVSRIRTEHFPLTLESARPSHTSQYLCASRTNRGRVYSPLHFGNGTRLTVT.

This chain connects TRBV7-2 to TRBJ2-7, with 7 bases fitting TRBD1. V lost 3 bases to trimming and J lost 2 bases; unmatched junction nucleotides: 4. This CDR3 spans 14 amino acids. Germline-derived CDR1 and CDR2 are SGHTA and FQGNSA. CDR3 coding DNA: TGTGCCAGCAGCTTTGCAGGGGGAACCTACGAGCAGTACTTC. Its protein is CASSFAGGTYEQYF.

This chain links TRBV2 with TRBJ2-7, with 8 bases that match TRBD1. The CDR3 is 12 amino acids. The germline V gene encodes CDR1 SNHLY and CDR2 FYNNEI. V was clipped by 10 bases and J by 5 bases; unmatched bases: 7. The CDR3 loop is CATQGARDEQYF. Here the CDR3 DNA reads TGTGCCACCCAGGGGGCCCGGGACGAGCAGTACTTC.

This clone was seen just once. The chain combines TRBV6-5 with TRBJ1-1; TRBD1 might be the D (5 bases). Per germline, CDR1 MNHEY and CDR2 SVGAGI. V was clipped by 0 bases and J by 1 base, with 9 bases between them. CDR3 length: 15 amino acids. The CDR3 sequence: CASSYSIQGNTEAFF. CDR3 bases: TGTGCCAGCAGTTACTCGATCCAGGGGAACACTGAAGCTTTCTTT.

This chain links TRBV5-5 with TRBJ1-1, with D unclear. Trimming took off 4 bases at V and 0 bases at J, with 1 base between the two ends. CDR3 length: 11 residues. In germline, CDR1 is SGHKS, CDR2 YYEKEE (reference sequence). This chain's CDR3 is CASSMNTEAFF. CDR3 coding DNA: TGTGCCAGCAGCATGAACACTGAAGCTTTCTTT.

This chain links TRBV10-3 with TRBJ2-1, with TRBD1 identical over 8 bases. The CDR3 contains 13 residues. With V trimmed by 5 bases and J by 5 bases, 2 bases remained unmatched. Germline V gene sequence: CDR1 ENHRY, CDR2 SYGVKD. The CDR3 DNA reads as TGTGCCATCAGTAAACAGGGGGACAATGAGCAGTTCTTC. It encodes CAISKQGDNEQFF.

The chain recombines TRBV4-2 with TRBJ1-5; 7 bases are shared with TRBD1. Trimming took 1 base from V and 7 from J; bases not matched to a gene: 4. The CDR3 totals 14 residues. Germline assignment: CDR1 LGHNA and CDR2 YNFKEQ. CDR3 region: CASSQGQGGQPQHF. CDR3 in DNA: TGTGCCAGCAGCCAAGGACAGGGCGGACAGCCCCAGCATTTT.

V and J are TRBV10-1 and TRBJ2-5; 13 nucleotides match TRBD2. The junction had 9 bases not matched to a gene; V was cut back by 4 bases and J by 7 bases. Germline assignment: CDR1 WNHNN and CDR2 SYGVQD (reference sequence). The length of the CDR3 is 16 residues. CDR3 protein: CASSGTSGGWMGTQYF. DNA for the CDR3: TGCGCCAGCAGTGGGACTAGCGGGGGTTGGATGGGGACCCAGTACTTC.